This paragraph reports one T cell receptor beta chain. The sample belongs to a study of blood T cell repertoires in COVID-19. Study summary: Both acute and convalescent COVID-19 samples were obtained from the United States, Italy and Spain. Nucleic acid was either cDNA or gDNA, and it came from T cells, B-cell-depleted T cells, or PBMCs.

Original handling: Estimation of nucleated cell counts relied on the amplification of reference gene primers. Measured with immunoSEQ multiplex PCR; TCRdb has only the in-frame clones, and not every one. V, J and clone size are those of that table, while D and trimming were read from the DNA. Among approximately 300,000 clones, around 90% were seen once, and the ten largest hold about 6%. The CDR3 has 18 residues. Germline lookup yields CDR1 LGHNA and CDR2 YSLEER. Trimming at V came to 1 base and at J to 4 bases, leaving 13 bases not matched to a gene. This sequence originates from a man aged 18 to 29 who had recovered from COVID-19. Sequencing was performed on peripheral blood. V usage is TRBV4-3 and J usage is TRBJ1-2, with 9 bases lining up with TRBD1. The CDR3 DNA reads TGCGCCAGCAGCCAAGGGCTACTGGACAGGGGCTCCAGCTATGGCTACACCTTC. It specifies CASSQGLLDRGSSYGYTF.